Below, 19 T cell receptor beta chains from the same sample are listed, as sequenced in a study of blood T cell repertoires in COVID-19. The method was immunoSEQ multiplex PCR; TCRdb's version includes in-frame clones alone and lacks a portion of them. Found here are 180,000 or so clones, over 75% of them singletons; the top ten hold over 7.5%. Material: peripheral blood. The receptor set was obtained from a woman older than 75 with acute or convalescent COVID-19.

The chain uses TRBV5-1 and TRBJ1-4; tentative D call: TRBD1 (5 bases). V was clipped by 7 bases and J by 5 bases, with 12 bases between them. CDR1 is SGHRS and CDR2 is YFSETQ in the germline V gene. The CDR3 is made up of 13 amino acids. CDR3 nucleotides: TGCGCCAGCTCCCCCCAGGGCAATGAAAAACTGTTTTTT. The encoded protein is CASSPQGNEKLFF.

In its sample, this clone was seen a few times. The gene calls are TRBV7-9 and TRBJ2-7; 7 nucleotides agree with TRBD1. The CDR3 sequence is 14 residues long. Unmatched junction bases numbered 6, after V lost 1 base and J lost 6 bases. CDR1 is SEHNR and CDR2 is FQNEAQ in the germline V gene (reference sequence). The chain's CDR3 is CASSLVPAGGEQYF. Here the CDR3 DNA reads TGTGCCAGCAGCTTAGTCCCGGCAGGGGGCGAGCAGTACTTC.

This clone is termed large. The chain is built from TRBV11-2 and TRBJ2-7; D gene unclear. CDR3 length: 16 amino acids. V was clipped by 1 base and J by 1 base, with 14 bases between them. Germline V gene data show CDR1 as SGHAT and CDR2 as FQNNGV. The CDR3 bases are TGTGCCAGCAGCTTAGCGGGTCCAGATTCTTCCTACGAGCAGTACTTC. Translated: CASSLAGPDSSYEQYF. Full variable domain (remainder filled in from reference TRBV11-2 and TRBJ2-7): EAGVAQSPRYKIIEKRQSVAFWCNPISGHATLYWYQQILGQGPKLLIQFQNNGVVDDSQLPKDRFSAERLKGVDSTLKIQPAKLEDSAVYLCASSLAGPDSSYEQYFGPGTRLTVT.

The chain has TRBV5-1 and TRBJ2-5, with 7 bases identical to TRBD1. After removal of 4 bases from V and 3 bases from J, the junction contained 3 bases not matched to a gene. The germline CDR1 and CDR2 sequences are SGHRS and YFSETQ. This CDR3 contains 13 residues. CDR3 sequence (DNA): TGCGCCAGCAGCCGGGACAGAGAAGAGACCCAGTACTTC. Protein: CASSRDREETQYF.

The chain has TRBV7-3 and TRBJ2-1; 8 positions match TRBD2. This CDR3 spans 16 amino acids. V shed 3 bases, J shed 7 bases, and the junction held 11 bases outside the gene matches. Per germline, CDR1 SGHTA and CDR2 FQGTGA. The CDR3 coding sequence is TGTGCCAGCAGCTTCGGTCCGGCGGGAGGCAATAATGAGCAGTTCTTC. Protein product: CASSFGPAGGNNEQFF.

The chain is built from TRBV5-4 and TRBJ2-4; D perhaps matches TRBD2 (6 bases). The CDR3 runs 15 residues. V shed 3 bases and J shed 8 bases, with 18 bases lying between them. CDR1 is SGHNT and CDR2 is YYREEE in the germline V gene (reference sequence). CDR3: CASSSTGGLGDIQYF. The CDR3 DNA is TGTGCCAGCAGCTCCACTGGAGGGCTAGGGGACATTCAGTACTTC.

The J gene is TRBJ1-1, the V gene TRBV5-6; D possibly corresponds to TRBD1 (6 bases). Trimming took 4 bases from V and 7 from J, leaving 20 bases between them. Germline loops: CDR1 SGHDT, CDR2 YYEEEE. The CDR3 spans 15 residues. This chain's CDR3 is CASSPSGGAGHEAFF. Here the CDR3 DNA reads TGTGCCAGCAGCCCCTCGGGGGGCGCCGGGCATGAAGCTTTCTTT.

This clone was seen a single time. The CDR3 coding sequence is TGTGCCAGCTCACCAGAGCGAAACACTGAAGCTTTCTTT. This sequence encodes CASSPERNTEAFF. The chain carries TRBV18 and TRBJ1-1, with D unclear. V lost 2 bases and J 2 bases, leaving 6 bases between the germline ends. The CDR3 is 13 amino acids. The V gene's germline CDR1 is KGHSH and CDR2 LQKENI.

CDR3 residues: CASSPRGRRASYEQYF. In DNA form, the CDR3 reads TGTGCCAGCTCACCTCGAGGCCGGAGGGCCTCCTACGAGCAGTACTTC. The rearrangement uses TRBV18 and TRBJ2-7, with D maybe TRBD2 (6 bases). The CDR3 is 16 residues long. Trimming removed 3 bases at V and 0 bases at J, with 15 bases between. Germline assignment: CDR1 KGHSH and CDR2 LQKENI.

The rearrangement uses TRBV5-6 and TRBJ1-6; a possible D gene is TRBD1 (5 bases). Germline V CDR1 and CDR2: SGHDT, YYEEEE. Trimming shortened V by 4 bases and J by 8 bases, and 13 bases separated the two germline ends. This CDR3 comprises 14 residues. DNA for the CDR3: TGTGCCAGCAGCGGTCTCGGGGGGGATTCACCCCTCCACTTT. Amino acid sequence: CASSGLGGDSPLHF.

V and J are TRBV30 and TRBJ1-1, with D tentatively TRBD1 (5 bases). CDR3 size: 14 residues. Germline assignment: CDR1 GTSNPN and CDR2 SVGIG (reference sequence). Trimming stripped 2 bases from V and 5 bases from J, with 15 bases between. The CDR3 region has the DNA TGTGCCTGGAGTTTCGATCTTCAGGGAACTGAAGCTTTCTTT. Translated: CAWSFDLQGTEAFF.

This clone turned up a few times. V and J are TRBV7-2 and TRBJ1-2; TRBD1 matches at 8 bases. CDR3 size: 15 residues. The V segment lost 5 bases and the J segment 5 bases; nucleotides outside the gene matches: 10. Per the germline V gene, CDR1 is SGHTA and CDR2 is FQGNSA. CDR3 residues: CASSPFGQGGYGYTF. The CDR3 DNA reads TGTGCCAGCAGCCCGTTCGGACAGGGCGGGTATGGCTACACCTTC. Using reference TRBV7-2 and TRBJ1-2 for the parts outside the CDR3, the full variable domain is GAGVSQSPSNKVTEKGKDVELRCDPISGHTALYWYRQSLGQGLEFLIYFQGNSAPDKSGLPSDRFSAERTGGSVSTLTIQRTQQEDSAVYLCASSPFGQGGYGYTFGSGTRLTVV.

This chain's CDR3 is CASSLTSPDTQYF. For the CDR3, the DNA is TGTGCCAGCAGTTTGACTAGCCCAGATACGCAGTATTTT. The chain carries TRBV12-3 or TRBV12-4 and TRBJ2-3; TRBD2 matches at 7 bases. V shed 3 bases and J 4 bases; nucleotides not matched to a gene: 1. This CDR3 comprises 13 residues.

The chain couples TRBV5-1 to TRBJ2-3; a weak D match, TRBD2 (6 bases). CDR1 SGHRS and CDR2 YFSETQ come from the germline V gene. V was pared by 0 bases and J by 0 bases, with 11 bases between. This CDR3 spans 16 amino acids. CDR3 nucleotides: TGCGCCAGCAGCTTGGTGGTAGCGGAGAGCACAGATACGCAGTATTTT. This encodes CASSLVVAESTDTQYF.

The chain employs TRBV3-1 (or the pseudogene TRBV3-2) and TRBJ1-2; TRBD1 might be the D (5 bases). The V and J ends lost 5 bases and 4 bases respectively, with 20 bases between them. The CDR3 contains 16 residues. Germline V gene sequence: CDR1 LGHDT, CDR2 YNNKEL (reference sequence). CDR3 nucleotide sequence: TGTGCCAGCAGCACCGGGTCCTCTAGGGGATTCTATGGCTACACCTTC. This sequence encodes CASSTGSSRGFYGYTF.

V gene TRBV7-9 combines with J gene TRBJ2-1; TRBD2 agrees at 8 bases. The CDR3 runs to 15 residues. J lost 9 bases, V lost 5 bases, and 12 bases had no gene match. Per the germline V gene, CDR1 is SEHNR and CDR2 is FQNEAQ (reference sequence). The CDR3 sequence is CASSPRGSGIFEQFF. Here the CDR3 DNA reads TGTGCCAGCAGCCCCCGGGGTAGCGGGATCTTTGAGCAGTTCTTC. Based on the CDR3 plus reference TRBV7-9 and TRBJ2-1, the full variable domain is DTGVSQNPRHKITKRGQNVTFRCDPISEHNRLYWYRQTLGQGPEFLTYFQNEAQLEKSRLLSDRFSAERPKGSFSTLEIQRTEQGDSAMYLCASSPRGSGIFEQFFGPGTRLTVL.

This chain connects TRBV2 to TRBJ1-2; D not resolved. Germline assignment: CDR1 SNHLY and CDR2 FYNNEI. V gave up 2 bases and J gave up 8 bases, with 9 bases separating them. The CDR3 spans 12 residues. This chain's CDR3 is CASSESGRGYTF. Written as DNA, the CDR3 is TGTGCCAGCAGTGAAAGCGGTCGCGGCTACACCTTC. Full variable domain (remainder filled in from reference TRBV2 and TRBJ1-2): EPEVTQTPSHQVTQMGQEVILRCVPISNHLYFYWYRQILGQKVEFLVSFYNNEISEKSEIFDDQFSVERPDGSNFTLKIRSTKLEDSAMYFCASSESGRGYTFGSGTRLTVV.

The chain links TRBV7-2 to TRBJ1-5, with D maybe TRBD1 (5 bases). The V and J ends lost 6 bases and 3 bases respectively, with 12 bases between them. Germline values: CDR1 SGHTA, CDR2 FQGNSA. The CDR3 is 14 amino acids. The CDR3 DNA is TGTGCCAGCAGTCCCGGGGGTCCCAATCAGCCCCAGCATTTT. Protein product: CASSPGGPNQPQHF.

This sequence joins TRBV6-5 and TRBJ2-7; tentative D call: TRBD2 (5 bases). The CDR3 is made up of 12 amino acids. V gave up 2 bases and J gave up 13 bases, with 15 bases separating them. Germline V gene sequence: CDR1 MNHEY, CDR2 SVGAGI. CDR3 sequence (DNA): TGTGCCAGCAGTTACCGGAGCGGCCCCTCATACTTC. Translation: CASSYRSGPSYF.